This record concerns one TCR beta chain sequence. Its antigen is still unknown. A junction end diverges from the germline sequence, so it may reflect a read error. TCR beta cDNA was made from 400 to 500 ng total RNA with a constant-region primer. Employing slightly modified ARM-PCR, three nested multiplex PCR rounds were run, and these gave rise to the TCR beta libraries. One entry per CDR3 protein results from TCRdb running MiXCR on the multiplex PCR reads. Of about 48,000 distinct CDR3 sequences detected, about 80% appear once; the ten largest clones hold more than 25%. For each extraction, RNA and DNA were obtained together from 20-30 mg of unsorted bulk tissue. Subjects presented with primary liver carcinoma managed by surgical resection. None of the patients had received treatment, and all had chronic HBV infection. The data were taken from a study of tumor-infiltrating lymphocytes in primary liver carcinoma.

Findings of the study overall: Tumor top-250-clone fractions significantly exceeded those of blood (p = 0.039).

This sequence was found in a man aged 35-49 years with primary liver carcinoma and hepatitis B virus infection. Sequencing was performed on liver tumor tissue from sampling region 3. Regarding subset: tumor region T3, left-lateral pole.

This CDR3 reads CANCLDIGLAMGERFF. CDR3 DNA: TGTGCCAACTGCTTGGATATCGGACTAGCCATGGGTGAGCGGTTCTTC. This chain joins TRBV11-2 and TRBJ2-1; 8 bases fit TRBD2. The germline V gene has CDR1 SGHAT and CDR2 FQNNGV. The length of the CDR3 is 16 residues.